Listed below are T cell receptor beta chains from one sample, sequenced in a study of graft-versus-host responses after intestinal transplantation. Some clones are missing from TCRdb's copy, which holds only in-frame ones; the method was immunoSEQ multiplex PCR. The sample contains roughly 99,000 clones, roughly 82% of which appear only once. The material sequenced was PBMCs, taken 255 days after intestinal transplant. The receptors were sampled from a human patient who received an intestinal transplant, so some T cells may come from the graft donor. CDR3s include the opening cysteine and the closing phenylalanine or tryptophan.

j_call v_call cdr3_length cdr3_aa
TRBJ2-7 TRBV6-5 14 CASSEGGGINEQYF
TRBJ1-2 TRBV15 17 CATSRGPAGENHRGYTF
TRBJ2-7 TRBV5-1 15 CASSAPGPGAGEQYF
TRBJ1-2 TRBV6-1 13 CASGLKGDAQPTF
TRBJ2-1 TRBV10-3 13 CAISPPSYNEQFF
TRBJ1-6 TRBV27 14 CASRPQGFNSPLHF
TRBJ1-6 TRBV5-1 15 CASSLEAVYNSPLHF
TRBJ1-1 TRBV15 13 CATTIGGNTEAFF
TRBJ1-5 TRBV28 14 CASSLLPPNQPQHF
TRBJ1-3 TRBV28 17 CASSSLTGPSSGNTIYF
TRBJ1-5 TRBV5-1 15 CASSLVPGGGQPQHF
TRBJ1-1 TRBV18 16 CASSPPADRLNTEAFF
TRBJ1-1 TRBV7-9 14 CASSPRGGNTEAFF
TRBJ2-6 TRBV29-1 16 CSVSGTGISGANVLTF
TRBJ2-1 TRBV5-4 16 CASSLRGLVSNNEQFF
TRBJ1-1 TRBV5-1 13 CASSSSTPAEAFF
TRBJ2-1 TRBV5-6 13 CASSNTGWNEQFF
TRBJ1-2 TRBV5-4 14 CASSLGQGVYGYTF
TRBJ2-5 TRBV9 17 CASSVAWGGGLTETQYF
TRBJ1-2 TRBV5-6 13 CASRQLGEGGYTF
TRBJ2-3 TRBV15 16 CATSRGAGGRTDTQYF
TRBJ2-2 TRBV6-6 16 CASSYPGLALSGELFF
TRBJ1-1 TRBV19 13 CASSTYRGSEAFF
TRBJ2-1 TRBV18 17 CASSPLGRAGAYNEQFF
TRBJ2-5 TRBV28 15 CASSYIAPYGGTQYF
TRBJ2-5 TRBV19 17 CASSRGLAEVYQETQYF
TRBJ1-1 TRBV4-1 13 CASSQHQDTEAFF
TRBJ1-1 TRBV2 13 CASSVRPADEAFF
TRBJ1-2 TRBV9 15 CASSVGQATSYGYTF
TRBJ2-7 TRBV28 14 CATNGGARSYEQYF
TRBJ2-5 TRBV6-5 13 CASSKYREETQYF
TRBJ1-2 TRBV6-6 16 CASSYSPGERNYGYTF
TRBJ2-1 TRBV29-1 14 CSVDGGDHYNEQFF
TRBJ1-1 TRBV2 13 CASSDPRGPEAFF
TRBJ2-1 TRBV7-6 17 CASSSTGGADPYNEQFF
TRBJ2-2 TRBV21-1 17 CASSKGRTSANTGELFF
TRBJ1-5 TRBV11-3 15 CASSRHPGPDQPQHF
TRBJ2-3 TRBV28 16 CASSAGTSGFTDTQYF
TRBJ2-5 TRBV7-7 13 CASSSDREETQYF
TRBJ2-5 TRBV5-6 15 CASSLLGRGQETQYF
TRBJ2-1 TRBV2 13 CASSRGPDNEQFF
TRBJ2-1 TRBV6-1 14 CASRGLAGYNEQFF
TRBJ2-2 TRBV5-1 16 CASGSRDTENTGELFF
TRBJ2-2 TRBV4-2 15 CASSQTEGDTGELFF
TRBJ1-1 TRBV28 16 CASSLWASSLNTEAFF
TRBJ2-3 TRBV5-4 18 CASSNKGGAGEVTDTQYF
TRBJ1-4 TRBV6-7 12 CASSYPNEKLFF
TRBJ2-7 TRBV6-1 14 CASSEDGTVYEQYF
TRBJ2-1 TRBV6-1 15 CASSGLAGANNEQFF
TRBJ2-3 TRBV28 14 CAIALEGDTDTQYF
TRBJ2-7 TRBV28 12 CASHRQGYEQYF
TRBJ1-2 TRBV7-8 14 CASSRDPRYYGYTF
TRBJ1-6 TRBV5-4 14 CASSLGQSNSPLHF
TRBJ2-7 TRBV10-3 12 CATLAASYEQYF
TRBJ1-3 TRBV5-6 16 CASSADRELAGNTIYF
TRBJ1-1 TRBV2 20 CASSEALHDTRGIENTEAFF
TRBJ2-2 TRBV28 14 CASRLDGYTGELFF
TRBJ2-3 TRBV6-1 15 CASSETGGPTDTQYF
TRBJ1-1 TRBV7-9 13 CASARVPGPEAFF